These 16 T cell receptor beta chains were all obtained from the same sample, sequenced in a study of CXCR3-negative and CXCR3-positive naive CD8 T cells. Study results and caveats: Against CXCR3-negative naive cells, CXCR3-positive naive cells showed more hydrophobic TRB CDR3s.

For these receptors, no antigen is known. The authors made the TRB cDNA libraries by 5' RACE using UMI labels. One entry per CDR3 protein, without DNA, is what TCRdb gives after re-calling the 5' RACE reads. This sample contains 150,000 to 180,000 distinct CDR3 sequences. Material: naive CXCR3+ CD8+ T cells from blood. Described subset: CD45RO-CCR7+CD27+CD95- naive CD8+ T cells expressing CXCR3 (TNR3+). All receptors derive from a human donor in good health. Some clones in this sample may be carry-over from other donors' samples.

The chain is built from TRBV29-1 and TRBJ2-7; lacking DNA, the TRBD1 call made by TCRdb goes unchecked. The CDR3 loop spans 17 amino acids. In germline, CDR1 is SQVTM, CDR2 ANQGSEA. CDR3 sequence: CSDEFFPDQGFGYEQYF.

The CDR3 protein is CASSLETSWRRNEQFF. The chain couples TRBV7-8 to TRBJ2-1. The germline V gene encodes CDR1 SGHVS and CDR2 FQNEAQ. The CDR3 is 16 amino acids.

The chain couples TRBV4-1 to TRBJ2-7; TCRdb names TRBD1, which stays unverified in the absence of DNA. This CDR3 has 15 amino acids. The germline CDR1 and CDR2 sequences are MGHRA and YSYEKL. CDR3 loop: CASSHPPAGIYEQYF.

The chain employs TRBV29-1 and TRBJ1-2; TCRdb designates TRBD1, a call that cannot be tested without DNA. The CDR3 is made up of 15 amino acids. From germline, CDR1 is SQVTM and CDR2 ANQGSEA. The CDR3 region is CSVSRNIQGTDGYTF.

The rearrangement uses TRBV12-3 or TRBV12-4 and TRBJ2-5. CDR3 size: 13 residues. CDR3 in amino acids: CASRTIHQETQYF.

The chain uses TRBV6-4 and TRBJ2-3; TCRdb names TRBD2, which stays unverified in the absence of DNA. The CDR3 consists of 16 residues. Looked up from germline, CDR1 is MRHNA and CDR2 is SNTAGT. The CDR3: CASSDVAGGPTDTQYF.

The chain is built from TRBV9 and TRBJ2-7; TCRdb lists TRBD1, though no DNA is available to test this call. The germline V gene has CDR1 SGDLS and CDR2 YYNGEE. The CDR3 sequence is 15 residues long. CDR3 sequence: CASSVAGGASYEQYF.

The CDR3 sequence is CASSAKGGDTDFQETQYF. The gene calls are TRBV9 and TRBJ2-5. In germline, CDR1 is SGDLS, CDR2 YYNGEE. The CDR3 has 18 amino acids.

The chain employs TRBV14 and TRBJ2-3; with no DNA, the TCRdb D assignment of TRBD2 cannot be verified. Germline values: CDR1 SGHDN, CDR2 FVKESK. This CDR3 is 16 amino acids long. CDR3 amino acids: CASSQAVLAGKDTQYF.

The rearrangement joins TRBV7-7 to TRBJ1-4; with no DNA, the TCRdb D assignment of TRBD1 cannot be verified. Per the germline V gene, CDR1 is SSHAT and CDR2 is FNYEAQ (reference sequence). The CDR3 sequence is 15 residues long. CDR3 sequence reads: CASSIGQGSNEKLFF.

The V and J genes are TRBV7-9 and TRBJ2-5; TCRdb designates TRBD1, a call that cannot be tested without DNA. Germline V gene sequence: CDR1 SEHNR, CDR2 FQNEAQ (reference sequence). The CDR3 length is 13 residues. The CDR3 loop reads CASSQMDGGTQYF.

The chain carries TRBV5-1 and TRBJ2-7; TCRdb's D call, TRBD1, is unchecked because there is no DNA. This CDR3 comprises 12 residues. CDR1 is SGHRS and CDR2 is YFSETQ in the germline V gene. The CDR3 reads CASSLGGEEQYF.

This sequence joins TRBV3-1 and TRBJ2-3. This CDR3 spans 18 amino acids. Looked up from germline, CDR1 is LGHDT and CDR2 is YNNKEL (reference sequence). CDR3 loop: CASSQGRSRTPSTDTQYF.

The chain links TRBV5-1 to TRBJ2-7; TCRdb indicates TRBD1, and absent DNA this call remains unverified. Per the germline V gene, CDR1 is SGHRS and CDR2 is YFSETQ. The CDR3 covers 15 residues. CDR3 residues: CASSWPLTGSHEQYF.

J is TRBJ2-7 and V is TRBV2; the TCRdb D gene call, TRBD1, has no DNA to confirm it. Germline CDR1 is SNHLY and CDR2 is FYNNEI. CDR3 length equals 11 residues. CDR3 residues: CASSDLTGSYF.

The chain uses TRBV12-3 or TRBV12-4 and TRBJ1-5. This CDR3 region has 14 residues. CDR3 sequence reads: CASSLGGINQPQHF.